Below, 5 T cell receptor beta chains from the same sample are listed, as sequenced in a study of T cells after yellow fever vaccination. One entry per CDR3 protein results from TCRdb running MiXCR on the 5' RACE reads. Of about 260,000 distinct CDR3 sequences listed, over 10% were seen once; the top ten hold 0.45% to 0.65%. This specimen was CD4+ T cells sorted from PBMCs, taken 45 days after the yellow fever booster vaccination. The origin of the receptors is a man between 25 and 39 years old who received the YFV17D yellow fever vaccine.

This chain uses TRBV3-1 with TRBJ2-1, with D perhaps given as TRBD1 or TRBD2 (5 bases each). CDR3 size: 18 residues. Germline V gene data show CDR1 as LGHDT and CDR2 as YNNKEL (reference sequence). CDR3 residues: CTFSRAGTATSVANEQFF. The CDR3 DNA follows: TGTACCTTCAGCCGTGCCGGGACGGCGACGTCGGTCGCCAATGAGCAGTTCTTC.

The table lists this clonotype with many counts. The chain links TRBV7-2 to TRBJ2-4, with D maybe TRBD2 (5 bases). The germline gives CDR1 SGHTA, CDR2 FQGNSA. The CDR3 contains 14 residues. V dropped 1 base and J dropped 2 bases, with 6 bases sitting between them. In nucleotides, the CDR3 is TGTGCCAGCAGCTTAGGAGGGACCAAAAACATTCAGTACTTC. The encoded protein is CASSLGGTKNIQYF.

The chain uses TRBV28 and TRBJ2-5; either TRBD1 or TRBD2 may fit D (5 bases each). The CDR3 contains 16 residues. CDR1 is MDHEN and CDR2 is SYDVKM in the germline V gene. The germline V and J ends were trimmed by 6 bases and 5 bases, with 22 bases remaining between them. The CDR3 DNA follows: TGTGCCAGCAGGACCAGTGGGGGTCGAATAGTTGAGACCCAGTACTTC. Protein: CASRTSGGRIVETQYF.

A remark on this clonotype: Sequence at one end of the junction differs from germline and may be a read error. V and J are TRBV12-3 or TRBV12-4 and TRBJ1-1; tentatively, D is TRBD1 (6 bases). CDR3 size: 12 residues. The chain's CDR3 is CASSRPGGEAFF. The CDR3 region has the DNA TGCGCCAGCAGCCGCCCGGGGGGCGAAGCTTTCTTT.

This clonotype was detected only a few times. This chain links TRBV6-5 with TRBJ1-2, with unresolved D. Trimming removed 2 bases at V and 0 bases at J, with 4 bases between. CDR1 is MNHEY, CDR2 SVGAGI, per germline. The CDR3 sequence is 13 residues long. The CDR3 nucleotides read TGTGCCAGCAGTTACGACACTAACTATGGCTACACCTTC. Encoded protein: CASSYDTNYGYTF.